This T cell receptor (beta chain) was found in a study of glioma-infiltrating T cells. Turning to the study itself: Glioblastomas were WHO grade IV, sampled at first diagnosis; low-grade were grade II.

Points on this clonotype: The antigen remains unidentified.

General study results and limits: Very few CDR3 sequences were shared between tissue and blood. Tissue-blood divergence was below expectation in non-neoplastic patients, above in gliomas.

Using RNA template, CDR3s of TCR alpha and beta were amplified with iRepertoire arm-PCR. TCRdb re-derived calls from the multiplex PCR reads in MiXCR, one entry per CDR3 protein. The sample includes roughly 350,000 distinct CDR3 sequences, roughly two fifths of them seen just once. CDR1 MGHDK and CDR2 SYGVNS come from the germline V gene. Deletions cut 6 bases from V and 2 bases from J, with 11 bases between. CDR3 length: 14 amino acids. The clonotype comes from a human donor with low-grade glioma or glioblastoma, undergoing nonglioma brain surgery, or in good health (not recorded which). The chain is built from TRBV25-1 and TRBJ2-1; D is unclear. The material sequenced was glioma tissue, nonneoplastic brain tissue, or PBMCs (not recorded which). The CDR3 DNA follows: TGTGCCAGCAGAGCCGGACCCACCTACAATGAGCAGTTCTTC. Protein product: CASRAGPTYNEQFF.